A selection of T cell receptor beta chains follows, all from one sample in a study of T-cell memory formation after mild COVID-19. A single record per CDR3 protein comes from TCRdb applying MiXCR to the 5' RACE reads. Among 350,000 to 400,000 distinct CDR3 sequences listed, more than 20% were seen once. Sequenced sample: PBMCs or a T cell subset sorted from them (not recorded which). Receptors originate from an adult woman who had mild COVID-19 (a few samples of this study predate the infection). Cell type and time point are not known. Each CDR3 is given with its conserved first and last residue. Fields, in order: J gene, D gene, V gene, clone size, CDR3 DNA, CDR3 protein. D genes are given only for firm matches. The listing skips clone size in some rows; elsewhere it reads once, few, many or a size class.

j_gene: TRBJ2-1; d_gene: NA; v_gene: TRBV9; abundance: NA; CDR3nt: TGTGCCAGCAGCCCACGGAACGGCTTGGGGTATGAGCAGTTCTTC; CDR3aa: CASSPRNGLGYEQFF
j_gene: TRBJ1-1; d_gene: NA; v_gene: TRBV2; abundance: once; CDR3nt: TGTGCCAGCAGTGTAAATCCGTCAAGAGCTTTCTTT; CDR3aa: CASSVNPSRAFF
j_gene: TRBJ1-1; d_gene: TRBD1; v_gene: TRBV4-1; abundance: NA; CDR3nt: TGCGCCAGCAGCCAAGGACAGGGATTGGGACCTTGGAACACTGAAGCTTTCTTT; CDR3aa: CASSQGQGLGPWNTEAFF
j_gene: TRBJ2-5; d_gene: TRBD2; v_gene: TRBV5-1; abundance: NA; CDR3nt: TGCGCCAGCAGAGGCGGTGTAACGGGGGGGCCGGGAGAGACCCAGTACTTC; CDR3aa: CASRGGVTGGPGETQYF
j_gene: TRBJ2-1; d_gene: TRBD2; v_gene: TRBV20-1; abundance: few; CDR3nt: TGCAGTGCCTCCGTTGGGGCGGGAGGGGTCAATGAGCAGTTCTTC; CDR3aa: CSASVGAGGVNEQFF
j_gene: TRBJ1-2; d_gene: NA; v_gene: TRBV6-1; abundance: few; CDR3nt: TGTGCCATCATTGACGGAATCTATGGCTACACCTTC; CDR3aa: CAIIDGIYGYTF
j_gene: TRBJ2-1; d_gene: TRBD2; v_gene: TRBV7-3; abundance: NA; CDR3nt: TGTGCCAGCAGCTTATCAAACGGGGGGGTAGAGGAGCAGTTCTTC; CDR3aa: CASSLSNGGVEEQFF
j_gene: TRBJ1-1; d_gene: TRBD1; v_gene: TRBV3-1; abundance: few; CDR3nt: TGTGCCAGCAGCCCTCAGACAGGGAGGGTCACTGAAGCTTTCTTT; CDR3aa: CASSPQTGRVTEAFF
j_gene: TRBJ1-1; d_gene: NA; v_gene: TRBV7-6; abundance: NA; CDR3nt: TGTGCCAGCAGTTACAGGGCCGCCGGCACTGAAGCTTTCTTT; CDR3aa: CASSYRAAGTEAFF
j_gene: TRBJ2-3; d_gene: NA; v_gene: TRBV10-3; abundance: NA; CDR3nt: TGTGCCATCAGTGAGTCGAAGGTAGCAGGGTCCGATACGCAGTATTTT; CDR3aa: CAISESKVAGSDTQYF
j_gene: TRBJ2-3; d_gene: TRBD1; v_gene: TRBV7-9; abundance: many; CDR3nt: TGTGCCAGCAGCCAAACCGGGACAGGGGTCACAGATACGCAGTATTTT; CDR3aa: CASSQTGTGVTDTQYF
j_gene: TRBJ1-2; d_gene: TRBD1; v_gene: TRBV6-5; abundance: NA; CDR3nt: TGTGCCAGCAGAAACAGGGGAGGAGGCTACACCTTC; CDR3aa: CASRNRGGGYTF
j_gene: TRBJ1-1; d_gene: NA; v_gene: TRBV5-1; abundance: few; CDR3nt: TGCGCCAGTCAAAACGGACAGCTGAACACTGAAGCTTTCTTT; CDR3aa: CASQNGQLNTEAFF
j_gene: TRBJ2-5; d_gene: NA; v_gene: TRBV7-9; abundance: many; CDR3nt: TGCGCCAGCAGCTTGGCGGGATTGGAGACCCAGTACTTC; CDR3aa: CASSLAGLETQYF
j_gene: TRBJ2-7; d_gene: NA; v_gene: TRBV12-3/TRBV12-4; abundance: NA; CDR3nt: TGTGCCAGCTCCCTCGCCCGGGGACTCTCTACAGGGGAGCAGTACTTC; CDR3aa: CASSLARGLSTGEQYF
j_gene: TRBJ1-1; d_gene: NA; v_gene: TRBV5-1; abundance: few; CDR3nt: TGCGCCAGCAGCGCCGGAGGAAGGCCTGAAGCTTTCTTT; CDR3aa: CASSAGGRPEAFF
j_gene: TRBJ2-2; d_gene: TRBD1; v_gene: TRBV24-1; abundance: few; CDR3nt: TGTGCCACCAGAGACCCGGGACAGGGTGACACCGGGGAGCTGTTTTTT; CDR3aa: CATRDPGQGDTGELFF
j_gene: TRBJ2-7; d_gene: NA; v_gene: TRBV7-8; abundance: NA; CDR3nt: TGTGCCAGCAGCGCAATCCGGACCGAGCAGTACTTC; CDR3aa: CASSAIRTEQYF
j_gene: TRBJ2-1; d_gene: TRBD2; v_gene: TRBV3-1; abundance: few; CDR3nt: TGTGCCAGCACCACGATGGCTAGCGGGGGGGAGCAGTTCTTC; CDR3aa: CASTTMASGGEQFF
j_gene: TRBJ1-6; d_gene: TRBD1; v_gene: TRBV18; abundance: NA; CDR3nt: TGTGCCAGCTCACCAACAGGGGGGAATTCACCCCTCCACTTT; CDR3aa: CASSPTGGNSPLHF
j_gene: TRBJ2-3; d_gene: NA; v_gene: TRBV3-1; abundance: NA; CDR3nt: TGTGCCAGCAGCCAAGATATAGACTGGGGGGCAGATACGCAGTATTTT; CDR3aa: CASSQDIDWGADTQYF
j_gene: TRBJ2-5; d_gene: NA; v_gene: TRBV7-7; abundance: few; CDR3nt: TGTGCCAGCAGCCGAACCTCTGTGGGGCTACAAGAGACCCAGTACTTC; CDR3aa: CASSRTSVGLQETQYF
j_gene: TRBJ1-1; d_gene: NA; v_gene: TRBV5-1; abundance: NA; CDR3nt: TGCGCCAGCAGCTTGTTAGCGAGCACTGAAGCTTTCTTT; CDR3aa: CASSLLASTEAFF
j_gene: TRBJ2-2; d_gene: TRBD2; v_gene: TRBV27; abundance: few; CDR3nt: TGTGCCACTGGACTAGCGGTCACCGGGGAGCTGTTTTTT; CDR3aa: CATGLAVTGELFF
j_gene: TRBJ2-1; d_gene: NA; v_gene: TRBV19; abundance: NA; CDR3nt: TGTGCCAGTAGTCTTACCTCACACAATGAGCAGTTCTTC; CDR3aa: CASSLTSHNEQFF
j_gene: TRBJ2-7; d_gene: NA; v_gene: TRBV9; abundance: NA; CDR3nt: TGTGCCAGCAGCGTAGGAGACTCCGAGCAGTACTTC; CDR3aa: CASSVGDSEQYF
j_gene: TRBJ2-1; d_gene: NA; v_gene: TRBV9; abundance: NA; CDR3nt: TGTGCCAGCAGTACCTATCGGGACCAGTACAATGAGCAGTTCTTC; CDR3aa: CASSTYRDQYNEQFF
j_gene: TRBJ2-2; d_gene: NA; v_gene: TRBV20-1; abundance: few; CDR3nt: TGCAGTGCTAGGAAGGTGGGGGGCTTGAACACCGGGGAGCTGTTTTTT; CDR3aa: CSARKVGGLNTGELFF
j_gene: TRBJ1-1; d_gene: NA; v_gene: TRBV28; abundance: NA; CDR3nt: TGTGCCAGCAGGTCCGGGGGTGGGAACACTGAAGCTTTCTTT; CDR3aa: CASRSGGGNTEAFF
j_gene: TRBJ2-2; d_gene: TRBD1; v_gene: TRBV5-1; abundance: NA; CDR3nt: TGCGCCAGCAGCTTGGCACAGGGGGGCACCGGGGAGCTGATTTTT; CDR3aa: CASSLAQGGTGELIF
j_gene: TRBJ1-2; d_gene: TRBD1; v_gene: TRBV7-2; abundance: NA; CDR3nt: TGTGCCAGCAGCTACGGGACAGGGACCTATGGCTACACCTTC; CDR3aa: CASSYGTGTYGYTF